The entry below describes one T cell receptor beta chain. The clone's antigen remains unknown. The input lacks base qualities; no much larger clone sits a single base away. The data are from a study of CD8 T cells in Susac syndrome (dated by TCRdb to between 2019 and 2020). Study-level background: Among the Susac syndrome patients who were sequenced, clinically active disease was present in more than five and clinical remission was observed in roughly eight. Susac syndrome patients were therapy-naive, on corticosteroids (some also receiving IVIg), or on IVIg alone at blood withdrawal. The study used repertoire sequencing to test whether antigen drove CD8+ T cell activation and differentiation in Susac syndrome. Results the study describes overall, beyond this receptor: The number of individuals in the TCR sequencing and HLA analysis was recognized as being relatively small. No clonal expansion was detected in the CD4+ T cell repertoire of Susac syndrome patients.

RNA was extracted using the RNeasy kit, and about 0.5 to 1 microgram was reverse transcribed with random hexamers. The immunoSEQ multiplex PCR assay, covering 54 Vbeta and 13 Jbeta segments, was used to amplify TCR beta CDR3 regions. To correct PCR amplification bias, a synthetic template baseline was used for both primer optimization and computational correction. On the authors' methods: Reads were assigned to V, D and J genes according to IMGT and analyzed in immunoSEQ Analyzer, with only productive sequences retained. Clonality was calculated as one minus the Shannon entropy normalized by log2 of the number of productive unique sequences. For each patient and control, public and private clones were evaluated within the 100 most prevalent clones. Clones were defined as Susac-specific if absent from the healthy and MS cohorts, from some 1,000 published viral clones and from other ImmuneACCESS disease sequences. Starting from the raw public reads, TCRdb applied fastp trimming at Q25, assembled clones with MiXCR and retained in-frame beta chains. A single entry per CDR3 protein holds the most common genes and DNA from its merged rows. Clone size and V and J calls follow TCRdb, not the original study. For this sample there are about 150,000 distinct CDR3 sequences; roughly 96% appear just once. The ten largest clones take up roughly 0.15% of the sample.

Peripheral blood CD8+ and CD4+ T cells from healthy donors, Susac syndrome patients and multiple sclerosis patients were profiled using high-throughput TCR beta sequencing. The Susac syndrome patients fulfilled recently defined diagnostic criteria for definite or probable disease. Bulk CD8+ and CD4+ T cells were purified magnetically by negative isolation, whereas CD8+ TEMRA cells were enriched by FACS. Blood was collected in EDTA tubes and processed within 24 hours, with PBMCs isolated through density gradient centrifugation. PBMCs intended for TCR sequencing were cryopreserved in liquid nitrogen and were subsequently thawed in a 37 degrees C water bath. A purity of at least 90% was achieved for sorted or isolated CD4+, CD8+ and CD8+ TEMRA cells. From the germline V gene (reference sequence), CDR1 is LGHDT and CDR2 is YNNKEL. Measured from the cysteine to the phenylalanine, the CDR3 is 15 residues long. Only the CDR3 DNA is retained, 45 bases long and in frame from the first base. The V end loses 4 bases and the J end loses 2 bases, and a stretch of 12 bases separates them.

The source material was CD4+ T cells from PBMCs. The receptor was derived from a human donor with Susac syndrome. This chain joins TRBV3-1 to TRBJ1-3, with a tentative D gene TRBD1 over 5 matching bases. The CDR3 sequence is CASSPGPITGNTIYF. The nucleotide sequence reads TGTGCCAGCAGCCCGGGACCCATAACTGGAAACACCATATATTTT.